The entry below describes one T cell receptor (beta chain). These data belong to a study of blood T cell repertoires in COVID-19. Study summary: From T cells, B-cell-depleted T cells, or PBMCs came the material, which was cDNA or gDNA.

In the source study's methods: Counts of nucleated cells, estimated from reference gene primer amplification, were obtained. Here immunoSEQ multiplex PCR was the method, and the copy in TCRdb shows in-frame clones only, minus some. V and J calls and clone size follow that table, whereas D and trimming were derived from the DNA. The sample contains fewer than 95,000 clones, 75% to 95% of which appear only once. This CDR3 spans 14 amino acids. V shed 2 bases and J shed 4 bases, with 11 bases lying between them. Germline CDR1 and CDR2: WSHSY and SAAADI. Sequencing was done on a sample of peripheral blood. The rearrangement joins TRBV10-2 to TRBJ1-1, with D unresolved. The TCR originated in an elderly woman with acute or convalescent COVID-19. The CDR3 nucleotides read TGCGCCAGCAGTGAGATGGTAGCGGCCACTGAAGCTTTCTTT. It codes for CASSEMVAATEAFF.